These 17 T cell receptor beta chains were sequenced from one sample in a study of blood T cell repertoires in COVID-19. TCRdb keeps only in-frame clones here, not all; method: immunoSEQ multiplex PCR. Of tens of thousands of clones in the sample, about four fifths are singletons; the top ten hold around 40%. The specimen was peripheral blood. These receptor sequences come from a man older than 75 with acute or convalescent COVID-19.

This clone was found many times. The chain links TRBV9 to TRBJ1-6, with TRBD1 matching 11 bases. The CDR3 sequence is 15 residues long. V trimming: 3 bases; J trimming: 9 bases; junction bases outside the gene matches: 5. Germline CDR1 reads SGDLS; CDR2 reads YYNGEE. CDR3 sequence reads: CASSGGQGATSPLHF. CDR3 bases: TGTGCCAGCAGCGGAGGACAGGGGGCGACTTCACCCCTCCACTTT.

Only one count was recorded for this clone. The chain is built from TRBV6-5 and TRBJ1-4; 9 bases are shared with TRBD1. Germline lookup yields CDR1 MNHEY and CDR2 SVGAGI. V shed 6 bases and J 5 bases; nucleotides not matched to a gene: 7. The CDR3 runs to 15 residues. CDR3 DNA: TGTGCCAGCAGGGGGGGGACAGGGAGAAATGAAAAACTGTTTTTT. Encoded protein: CASRGGTGRNEKLFF.

V is TRBV11-3 and J is TRBJ2-2; D not certain. The germline CDR1 and CDR2 sequences are SGHNT and YENEEA. This CDR3 is built from 16 residues. V lost 1 base and J 1 base, leaving 10 bases between the germline ends. Here the CDR3 reads CASSLGGSLNTGELFF. The CDR3 DNA follows: TGTGCCAGCAGCTTAGGCGGCTCCCTGAACACCGGGGAGCTGTTTTTT.

The chain joins TRBV5-4 to TRBJ2-7; 9 bases align to TRBD2. After removal of 3 bases from V and 5 bases from J, the junction contained 15 bases not matched to a gene. This CDR3 has 17 amino acids. Germline loops: CDR1 SGHNT, CDR2 YYREEE (reference sequence). The DNA for the CDR3 is TGTGCCAGCAGCTCGTATGCTCTAGCGGGAATTAGCGACGAGCAGTACTTC. It encodes CASSSYALAGISDEQYF.

The rearrangement uses TRBV29-1 and TRBJ1-5; D gene ambiguous. The germline CDR1 and CDR2 sequences are SQVTM and ANQGSEA. The CDR3 is made up of 13 amino acids. Trimming left V 1 base short and J 0 bases short, with 4 bases between. The CDR3 sequence is CSVEVYSNQPQHF. CDR3 DNA: TGCAGCGTTGAAGTCTATAGCAATCAGCCCCAGCATTTT.

The rearrangement links TRBV28 to TRBJ2-1; 13 nucleotides match TRBD2. The CDR3 is made up of 19 amino acids. Germline CDR1 MDHEN, CDR2 SYDVKM. The V and J ends lost 3 bases and 0 bases, in that order; junction bases with no gene match: 8. The DNA for the CDR3 is TGTGCCAGCAGTTTGCAGACTTGGACTAGCGGGAGCTCCTACAATGAGCAGTTCTTC. Its protein product is CASSLQTWTSGSSYNEQFF.

The chain is built from TRBV5-1 and TRBJ2-3, with a possible D match to TRBD1 (5 bases). V lost 4 bases, J lost 3 bases, and 18 bases lay in between. The CDR3 is made up of 16 amino acids. CDR1 SGHRS and CDR2 YFSETQ come from the germline V gene. DNA for the CDR3: TGCGCCAGCAGCCCCTATTCAGGGCGTGGAACAGATACGCAGTATTTT. This encodes CASSPYSGRGTDTQYF.

This CDR3 reads CASTLGQRNSPLHF. As DNA, the CDR3 is TGTGCCAGCACACTGGGACAGCGCAATTCACCCCTCCACTTT. The J gene is TRBJ1-6, the V gene TRBV2; TRBD1 matches at 7 bases. The CDR3 contains 14 residues. With 7 bases clipped from V and 7 bases from J, the junction kept 7 bases outside the gene matches. Germline CDR1 is SNHLY and CDR2 is FYNNEI.

This chain connects TRBV6-5 to TRBJ2-7; D is possibly TRBD2 (6 bases). The CDR3 runs to 12 residues. Trimming took off 4 bases at V and 12 bases at J, with 16 bases between the two ends. CDR1 and CDR2 (germline): MNHEY, SVGAGI. The CDR3 protein is CASSSPRGSWYF. The CDR3 DNA is TGTGCCAGCAGTTCCCCCCGGGGGAGTTGGTACTTC.

This clone was seen a few times. The chain carries TRBV28 and TRBJ1-2; possibly TRBD1 for D (6 bases). V lost 2 bases and J lost 6, with 13 bases in between. The CDR3 is 14 amino acids. CDR1 MDHEN and CDR2 SYDVKM come from the germline V gene. The CDR3 here is CASSLGAGEHGYTF. As DNA, the CDR3 is TGTGCCAGCAGTTTAGGCGCAGGGGAACATGGCTACACCTTC.

The chain recombines TRBV18 with TRBJ1-5, with TRBD1 matching over 9 bases. There are 16 residues in the CDR3. Germline V lookup: CDR1 KGHSH, CDR2 LQKENI. J was trimmed by 2 bases and V by 5 bases; bases with no gene match: 7. The CDR3 DNA sequence: TGTGCCAGCTCAGCCCCGACAGGGGGTGGCAATCAGCCCCAGCATTTT. Translated, it gives CASSAPTGGGNQPQHF.

This clone is a singleton in its sample. The J gene is TRBJ1-2, the V gene TRBV29-1, with D perhaps matching TRBD1 (6 bases). With 5 bases removed from V and 6 bases from J, the gap between germline ends came to 19 bases. CDR3 length: 14 residues. Germline V lookup: CDR1 SQVTM, CDR2 ANQGSEA. In nucleotides, the CDR3 is TGCAGCGTTACCCAGGGGCTTGCTGGGAATGGCTACACCTTC. Translated, it gives CSVTQGLAGNGYTF. The entire variable domain, with the rest obtained from reference TRBV29-1 and TRBJ1-2, is as follows: SAVISQKPSRDICQRGTSLTIQCQVDSQVTMMFWYRQQPGQSLTLIATANQGSEATYESGFVIDKFPISRPNLTFSTLTVSNMSPEDSSIYLCSVTQGLAGNGYTFGSGTRLTVV.

In nucleotides, the CDR3 is TGTGCCAGCAGTTTATCCTGGAGCTCCTACGAGCAGTACTTC. Translating it yields CASSLSWSSYEQYF. The chain employs TRBV28 and TRBJ2-7; D is unclear. This CDR3 region has 14 residues. Germline loops: CDR1 MDHEN, CDR2 SYDVKM. Trimming took off 1 base at V and 0 bases at J, with 7 bases between the two ends. Supplemented by reference TRBV28 and TRBJ2-7, the full variable domain reads DVKVTQSSRYLVKRTGEKVFLECVQDMDHENMFWYRQDPGLGLRLIYFSYDVKMKEKGDIPEGYSVSREKKERFSLILESASTNQTSMYLCASSLSWSSYEQYFGPGTRLTVT.

The chain uses TRBV3-1 (or the pseudogene TRBV3-2) and TRBJ2-7, with 8 bases fitting TRBD2. The V segment lost 4 bases and the J segment 6 bases; nucleotides outside the gene matches: 8. The length of the CDR3 is 14 residues. Germline V gene sequence: CDR1 LGHDT, CDR2 YNNKEL (reference sequence). DNA for the CDR3: TGTGCCAGCAGCCGCAAAGCGGGAGCTGTCGAGCAGTACTTC. Translated, it gives CASSRKAGAVEQYF.

V usage is TRBV5-1 and J usage is TRBJ2-5, with D possibly TRBD2 on 6 matching bases. There are 15 residues in the CDR3. Germline lookup yields CDR1 SGHRS and CDR2 YFSETQ. V was pared by 7 bases and J by 4 bases, with 20 bases between. The CDR3 protein is CASCPSGRRGETQYF. The CDR3 DNA reads as TGCGCCAGCTGCCCTTCGGGACGGAGGGGAGAGACCCAGTACTTC.

The J gene is TRBJ2-1, the V gene TRBV5-1; 16 bases line up with TRBD2. V dropped 0 bases and J dropped 8; count of bases not matched to a gene: 11. The CDR3 has 19 residues. Germline CDR1 and CDR2: SGHRS and YFSETQ. This chain's CDR3 is CASSLVPGLAGGMFYEQFF. The DNA of the CDR3 is TGCGCCAGCAGCTTGGTGCCGGGACTAGCGGGAGGGATGTTCTATGAGCAGTTCTTC. Full variable domain (missing parts from reference TRBV5-1 and TRBJ2-1): KAGVTQTPRYLIKTRGQQVTLSCSPISGHRSVSWYQQTPGQGLQFLFEYFSETQRNKGNFPGRFSGRQFSNSRSEMNVSTLELGDSALYLCASSLVPGLAGGMFYEQFFGPGTRLTVL.

The V call is TRBV28, the J call TRBJ2-2; TRBD2 agrees at 7 bases. This CDR3 is built from 16 residues. The J segment lost 2 bases and the V segment lost 5 bases, leaving 8 bases of the junction unmatched. Germline V gene data show CDR1 as MDHEN and CDR2 as SYDVKM. The CDR3 spells CASSALTSVNTGELFF. In nucleotides, the CDR3 is TGTGCCAGCAGTGCCCTCACTAGCGTAAACACCGGGGAGCTGTTTTTT.